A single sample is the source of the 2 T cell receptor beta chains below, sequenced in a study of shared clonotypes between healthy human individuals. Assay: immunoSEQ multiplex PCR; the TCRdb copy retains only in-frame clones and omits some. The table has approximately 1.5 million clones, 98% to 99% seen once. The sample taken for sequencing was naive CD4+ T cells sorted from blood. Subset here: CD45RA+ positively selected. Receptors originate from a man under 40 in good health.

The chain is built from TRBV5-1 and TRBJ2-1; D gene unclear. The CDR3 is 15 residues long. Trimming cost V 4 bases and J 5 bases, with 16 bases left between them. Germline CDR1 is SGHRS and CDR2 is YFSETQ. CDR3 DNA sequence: TGCGCCAGCAGCACACGACTGGGGAACCACAATGAGCAGTTCTTC. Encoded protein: CASSTRLGNHNEQFF.

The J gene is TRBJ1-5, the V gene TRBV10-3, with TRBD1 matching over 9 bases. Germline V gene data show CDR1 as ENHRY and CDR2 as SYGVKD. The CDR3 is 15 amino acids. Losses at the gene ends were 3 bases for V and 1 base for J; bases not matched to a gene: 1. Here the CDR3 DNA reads TGTGCCATCAGTGATGGACAGGGGAGCAATCAGCCCCAGCATTTT. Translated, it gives CAISDGQGSNQPQHF.